This TCR beta chain was identified during a study of T cells in Graves' hyperthyroidism and ophthalmopathy. Thyroid ultrasound, orbital computed tomography, clinical symptoms, and serum thyroxine and TRAb underpinned diagnoses. The study, taken as a whole, reports: From stable hyperthyroidism, ophthalmopathy was separated by a 13 V-J model.

This CDR3 is built from 13 residues. The germline V and J ends were trimmed by 3 bases and 7 bases, with 15 bases remaining between them. CDR1 and CDR2 (germline): SQVTM, ANQGSEA. With respect to this clonotype: The antigen is unknown.

Template material for amplifying TCR beta CDR3 regions consisted of RNA transcripts. The HTBI set primed first-round TCR CDR3 RT-PCR. MiXCR, run by TCRdb on the multiplex PCR reads, gives a single entry per CDR3 protein. The data hold 550,000 to 700,000 distinct CDR3 sequences, with roughly 46% observed a single time. This receptor was obtained from an adult woman with Graves' disease, either hyperthyroidism or ophthalmopathy (not recorded which). Sequenced: peripheral blood or thyroid tissue (not recorded which). This chain joins TRBV29-1 and TRBJ2-5, with D hard to call. CDR3 sequence (DNA): TGCAGCGTTGATTTAAGGCCGCCAGGGACCCAGTACTTC. As protein: CSVDLRPPGTQYF.